These T cell receptor beta chains were read from a single sample in a study of blood T cells in healthy people across ages. TCRdb recomputed calls from the 5' RACE reads with MiXCR, one row per CDR3 protein. This sample has just under 550,000 distinct CDR3 sequences, with less than 25% found just once. These same records also appear under a second study, on T cells of mothers and their children.

The specimen sequenced was blood. The origin of the receptors is a boy between 10 and 17 years old in good health. CDR3s include the opening cysteine and the closing phenylalanine or tryptophan. A D gene is named only where the DNA matches it firmly. Clone sizes are given selectively: once, few, many, or a class where the clone is expanded.

d_call | j_call | clone_size | v_call | cdr3_nt | cdr3_aa
TRBD2 | TRBJ2-1 | few | TRBV7-8 | TGTGCCAGCAGTATTATACCGGGACTAGCGGAGAATGAGCAGTTCTTC | CASSIIPGLAENEQFF
TRBD1 | TRBJ1-1 | few | TRBV13 | TGTGCCAGCAGCTTGACAGGGCAGAACACTGAAGCTTTCTTT | CASSLTGQNTEAFF
. | TRBJ1-1 | . | TRBV7-6 | TGTGCCAGCAGCTTAGATTTCCATTATGACGACACTGAAGCTTTCTTT | CASSLDFHYDDTEAFF
. | TRBJ2-1 | few | TRBV4-1 | TGCGCCAGCAGCCTAGAATGGGCTGACTTCTACAATGAGCAGTTCTTC | CASSLEWADFYNEQFF
. | TRBJ2-1 | . | TRBV29-1 | TGCAGCGTTTCCGGGGCCGGGAATGAGCAGTTCTTC | CSVSGAGNEQFF
TRBD2 | TRBJ2-1 | few | TRBV19 | TGTGCCAGCAAAAAGACGGGACTAGCCGACTCCTACAATGAGCAGTTCTTC | CASKKTGLADSYNEQFF
. | TRBJ2-1 | . | TRBV7-9 | TGTGCCAGCAGCTTAGTAGGGGGACCAGGAAATGAGCAGTTCTTC | CASSLVGGPGNEQFF
TRBD2 | TRBJ2-5 | few | TRBV7-9 | TGTGCCAGCAGCTTCTTTGGACTAGCGGACGAGACCCAGTACTTC | CASSFFGLADETQYF
. | TRBJ2-5 | . | TRBV28 | TGTGCCAGCAGTTTATGGTCCCTAGGAGAGACCCAGTACTTC | CASSLWSLGETQYF
TRBD1 | TRBJ1-5 | few | TRBV6-5 | TGTGCCAGCAGTCGACAGGGGGTGGGGGATCAGCCCCAGCATTTT | CASSRQGVGDQPQHF
. | TRBJ2-1 | . | TRBV12-3/TRBV12-4 | TGTGCCAGCAGTTTAGGGTCTAGCGCCCTCAATGAGCAGTTCTTC | CASSLGSSALNEQFF
. | TRBJ2-7 | few | TRBV6-4 | TGTGCCAGCAGCTTGACAGGTCAGGTAGGGGAGCAGTACTTC | CASSLTGQVGEQYF